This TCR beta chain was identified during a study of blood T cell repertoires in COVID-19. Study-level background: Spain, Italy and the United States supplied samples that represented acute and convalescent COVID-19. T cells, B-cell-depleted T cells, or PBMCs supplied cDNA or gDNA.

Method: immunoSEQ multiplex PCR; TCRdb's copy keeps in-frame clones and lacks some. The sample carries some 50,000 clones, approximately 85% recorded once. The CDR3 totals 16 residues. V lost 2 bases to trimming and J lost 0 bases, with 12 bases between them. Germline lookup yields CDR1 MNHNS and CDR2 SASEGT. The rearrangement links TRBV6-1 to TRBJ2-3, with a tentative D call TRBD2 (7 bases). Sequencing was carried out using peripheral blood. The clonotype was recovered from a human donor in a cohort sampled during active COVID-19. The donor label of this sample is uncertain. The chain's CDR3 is CASSELAGASTDTQYF. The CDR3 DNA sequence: TGTGCCAGCAGTGAATTGGCGGGGGCGAGCACAGATACGCAGTATTTT.